This TCR beta chain originates from a study of cytomegalovirus exposure and HLA in healthy donors. Study-level background: Approximately 190 million T cells yielded 100 million or so unique TCR beta sequences, as an earlier analysis found.

As for this clone: Antigen unknown.

Whole-study findings and limits: Presence/absence analyses supposed approximately even sequencing depth among donors.

The PCR contained 60 Vbeta and 13 Jbeta primers. Sequenced by immunoSEQ multiplex PCR; TCRdb stores in-frame clones only, minus some. The clone table shows around 34,000 clones, with the ten largest holding 1.5% to 2%. The sequencing sample was made of PBMCs. This sequence was found in a woman aged 40 to 50 in good health and CMV-seropositive.

This CDR3 reads CASSTGENTEAFF. CDR3 nucleotide sequence: TGTGCCAGCAGCACCGGGGAGAACACTGAAGCTTTCTTT. The V call is TRBV6-4, the J call TRBJ1-1, with D unresolved. This CDR3 contains 13 residues. CDR1 is MRHNA and CDR2 is SNTAGT in the germline V gene. The germline V and J ends were trimmed by 6 bases and 1 base, with 9 bases remaining between them.